The T cell receptor (beta chain) under discussion was sequenced for a study of blood T cell repertoires in COVID-19. Study background: Samples taken during acute and convalescent COVID-19 were collected in the United States, Italy and Spain. PBMCs, B-cell-depleted T cells, or T cells provided the cDNA or gDNA that made up the material.

Germline V lookup: CDR1 LGHDT, CDR2 YNNKEL (reference sequence). V dropped 6 bases and J dropped 7; count of bases not matched to a gene: 6. The CDR3 has 14 residues. This clone was counted a single time. Sequencing used immunoSEQ multiplex PCR; TCRdb keeps in-frame clones, though not all of them. The sample holds 60,000 to 65,000 clones; 90% are singletons and the top ten take around a tenth. The specimen was peripheral blood. This chain joins TRBV3-1 (or the pseudogene TRBV3-2) and TRBJ1-6, with TRBD1 matching over 7 bases. The source of this sequence is a woman at least 80 years old with active COVID-19. The CDR3 coding sequence is TGTGCCAGCAGAACGACAGGGTGGAATTCACCCCTCCACTTT. This translates into CASRTTGWNSPLHF.